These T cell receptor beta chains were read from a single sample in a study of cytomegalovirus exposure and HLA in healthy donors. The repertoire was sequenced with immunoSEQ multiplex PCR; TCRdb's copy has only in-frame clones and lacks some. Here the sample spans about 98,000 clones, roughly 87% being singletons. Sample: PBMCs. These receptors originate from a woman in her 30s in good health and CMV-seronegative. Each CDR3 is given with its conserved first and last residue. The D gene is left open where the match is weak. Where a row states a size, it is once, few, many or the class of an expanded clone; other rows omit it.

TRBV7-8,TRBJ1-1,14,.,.,CASSPTLWSSEAFF,TGTGCCAGCAGCCCCACCTTATGGAGTTCAGAAGCTTTCTTT
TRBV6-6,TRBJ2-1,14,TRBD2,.,CASSSGSYYNEQFF,TGTGCCAGTAGTAGCGGGAGCTACTACAATGAGCAGTTCTTC
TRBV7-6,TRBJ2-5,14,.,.,CASSWRLALETQYF,TGTGCCAGCAGCTGGCGACTGGCCTTGGAGACCCAGTACTTC
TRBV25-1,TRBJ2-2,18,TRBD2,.,CASSEIGLAGSYTGELFF,TGTGCCAGCAGTGAAATAGGACTAGCGGGATCCTACACCGGGGAGCTGTTTTTT
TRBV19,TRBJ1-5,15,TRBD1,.,CASSMANRGDQPQHF,TGTGCCAGTAGTATGGCCAACAGGGGGGATCAGCCCCAGCATTTT
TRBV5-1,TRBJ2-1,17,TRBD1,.,CASSPFFDRGAGNEQFF,TGCGCCAGCAGCCCGTTCTTCGACAGGGGAGCTGGCAATGAGCAGTTCTTC
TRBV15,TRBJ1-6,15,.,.,CATSRDYSRNSPLHF,TGTGCCACCAGCAGAGACTACAGTAGAAATTCACCCCTCCACTTT
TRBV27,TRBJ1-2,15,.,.,CASSPRQAKGDGYTF,TGTGCCAGCAGTCCTCGACAGGCTAAAGGCGATGGCTACACCTTC
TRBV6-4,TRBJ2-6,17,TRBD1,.,CASSLGQGAPGANVLTF,TGTGCCAGCAGCCTCGGACAGGGGGCGCCTGGGGCCAACGTCCTGACTTTC
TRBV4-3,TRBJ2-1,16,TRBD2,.,CASSQKAGTTYNEQFF,TGCGCCAGCAGCCAAAAAGCCGGGACTACATACAATGAGCAGTTCTTC
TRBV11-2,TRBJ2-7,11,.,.,CASSPLYEQYF,TGTGCCAGCAGCCCTCTCTACGAGCAGTACTTC
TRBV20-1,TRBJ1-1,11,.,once,CSANSYTEAFF,TGCAGTGCTAATAGTTACACTGAAGCTTTCTTT
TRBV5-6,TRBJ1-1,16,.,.,CASSDPTGLVITEAFF,TGTGCCAGCAGCGATCCAACAGGCTTGGTTATTACTGAAGCTTTCTTT
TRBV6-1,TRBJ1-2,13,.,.,CASSPGGYYGYTF,TGTGCCAGCAGTCCTGGAGGGTACTATGGCTACACCTTC
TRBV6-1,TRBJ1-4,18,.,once,CASSERTASLATNEKLFF,TGTGCCAGCAGTGAAAGGACAGCCAGCCTTGCAACTAATGAAAAACTGTTTTTT
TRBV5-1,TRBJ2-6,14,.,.,CASSDNSGANVLTF,TGCGCCAGCAGCGACAACTCTGGGGCCAACGTCCTGACTTTC